This T cell receptor (beta chain) emerged from a study of cytomegalovirus exposure and HLA in healthy donors. At the level of the study: About 85 million unique TCR sequences came from HLA-typed donors in an early release. Assignment to the Caucasian-associated ancestry cluster applied to approximately 80% of the roughly 420 genotyped donors.

The study's findings and limits: A further, later analysis showed that HLA-associated TCR beta chains (compared with equally common others) were more clonally expanded. Later analysis suggested links between common viral pathogens and several top significant clusters.

Germline CDR1 MNHNS, CDR2 SASEGT. After removal of 6 bases from V and 2 bases from J, the junction contained 6 bases not matched to a gene. The CDR3 has 14 residues. Of note for this clone: Its matching antigen is unknown.

The PCR used 60 Vbeta and 13 Jbeta primers. TCRdb keeps only in-frame clones here, not all; method: immunoSEQ multiplex PCR. The sample yields 150,000 to 200,000 clones, around 87% seen once. Sequencing input: PBMCs. The gene calls are TRBV6-1 and TRBJ1-1, with TRBD1 identical over 7 bases. The source of this sequence is a woman under 30 in good health and CMV-seronegative. For the CDR3, the DNA is TGTGCCAGCAGGGACCGGGACAGTAACACTGAAGCTTTCTTT. It specifies CASRDRDSNTEAFF.